This T cell receptor beta chain is from a study of blood T cell repertoires in COVID-19. About the study: Nucleic acid was either cDNA or gDNA, and it came from T cells, B-cell-depleted T cells, or PBMCs.

Unmatched junction bases numbered 8, after V lost 3 bases and J lost 5 bases. Germline V lookup: CDR1 MNHNS, CDR2 SASEGT. CDR3 length equals 15 residues. Original handling: Estimates of nucleated cell counts were drawn from the amplification of reference gene primers. Libraries were prepared by immunoSEQ multiplex PCR; TCRdb keeps only in-frame clonotypes and omits some of them. Clone size and V and J calls were adopted from that table, with D and trimming inferred from the DNA. The table lists about 220,000 clones, roughly four fifths of them singletons, with around 3.4% in the top ten. In terms of age and location, participants ranged from roughly 18 to 95 years and lived in under 30 US areas. Each recovered donor of Cohort 3 presented with two negative PCRs, clearance, or symptom resolution.

The receptor comes from a woman in her sixties who had recovered from COVID-19. The chain is built from TRBV6-1 and TRBJ2-5; 8 bases align to TRBD2. The sample consisted of PBMCs or T cells enriched from blood (not recorded which). CDR3 loop: CASSDLRGGGETQYF. CDR3 DNA: TGTGCCAGCAGTGACCTAAGGGGCGGGGGGGAGACCCAGTACTTC.